The 23 T cell receptor beta chains in this list originate from one sample, sequenced in a study of cytomegalovirus exposure and HLA in healthy donors. Use of 60 Vbeta and 13 Jbeta primers characterized the PCR. Assay used: immunoSEQ multiplex PCR; TCRdb lists only in-frame clones, some missing. The data contain about 180,000 clones, around 76% of them singletons. Material: PBMCs. These receptors all come from a woman in her twenties or thirties in good health and CMV-seropositive.

The chain is built from TRBV19 and TRBJ1-2; TRBD1 matches 7 bases. The CDR3 runs 14 residues. Germline V lookup: CDR1 LNHDA, CDR2 SQIVND (reference sequence). V was clipped by 2 bases and J by 7 bases; unmatched bases: 7. CDR3 protein: CASSIPDRKSGYTF. As DNA, the CDR3 is TGTGCCAGTAGTATACCGGACAGGAAAAGTGGCTACACCTTC.

This clone came up a few times. The V and J genes are TRBV7-3 and TRBJ2-7; D is possibly TRBD1 (5 bases). Germline CDR1 and CDR2: SGHTA and FQGTGA. With 1 base removed from V and 3 bases from J, the gap between germline ends came to 13 bases. This CDR3 is 15 amino acids long. DNA of the CDR3: TGTGCCAGCAGCTTAAGACCGGACAATAACTACGAGCAGTACTTC. It codes for CASSLRPDNNYEQYF.

The V and J genes are TRBV5-1 and TRBJ2-1; unclear D gene. The CDR3 contains 15 residues. Trimming left V 5 bases short and J 0 bases short, with 12 bases between. CDR1 and CDR2 (germline): SGHRS, YFSETQ. The CDR3 reads CASSSDFSSYNEQFF. The CDR3 DNA sequence: TGCGCCAGCAGTTCAGACTTTAGCTCCTACAATGAGCAGTTCTTC.

V is TRBV2 and J is TRBJ2-7; maybe TRBD2 (5 bases). V was trimmed by 6 bases and J by 4 bases, leaving 13 bases between them. CDR1 is SNHLY, CDR2 FYNNEI, per germline. The CDR3 sequence is 13 residues long. CDR3 in DNA: TGTGCCAGCAGAGCCGGGGTTACTTACGAGCAGTACTTC. It codes for CASRAGVTYEQYF.

V and J are TRBV4-3 and TRBJ1-2; TRBD1 is a possible D gene (5 bases). This CDR3 is 14 amino acids long. V lost 4 bases to trimming and J lost 8 bases, with 17 bases between them. Germline loops: CDR1 LGHNA, CDR2 YSLEER. The CDR3 sequence is CASSPGQGSRGYTF. The CDR3, as DNA: TGCGCCAGCAGCCCTGGGCAGGGCAGTAGGGGCTACACCTTC.

This clone has just a few counts. This chain uses TRBV9 with TRBJ2-5; no clear D gene. Trimming pared 3 bases from V and 7 bases from J, leaving 10 bases between. Germline V gene data show CDR1 as SGDLS and CDR2 as YYNGEE. The CDR3 sequence is 12 residues long. The CDR3 coding sequence is TGTGCCAGCAGCGGGATTGCAGGGACCCAGTACTTC. Its protein is CASSGIAGTQYF. The whole variable domain, filled in from reference TRBV9 and TRBJ2-5, reads DSGVTQTPKHLITATGQRVTLRCSPRSGDLSVYWYQQSLDQGLQFLIQYYNGEERAKGNILERFSAQQFPDLHSELNLSSLELGDSALYFCASSGIAGTQYFGPGTRLLVL.

This chain links TRBV6-1 with TRBJ2-1, with 7 bases fitting TRBD2. Germline trimming cut 8 bases from V and 11 bases from J; bases unmatched to any gene: 6. The CDR3 contains 11 residues. The V gene's germline CDR1 is MNHNS and CDR2 SASEGT. The CDR3 coding sequence is TGTGCCAGCTATTTCGGGACTAAGCAGTTCTTC. Translation: CASYFGTKQFF.

This clone was recorded only once. The chain is built from TRBV9 and TRBJ2-5, with 8 bases aligning to TRBD2. V lost 0 bases to trimming and J lost 0 bases; unmatched junction nucleotides: 4. This CDR3 spans 16 amino acids. Germline V lookup: CDR1 SGDLS, CDR2 YYNGEE. The CDR3 sequence: CASSVGSSGYQETQYF. CDR3 nucleotide sequence: TGTGCCAGCAGCGTAGGGTCTAGCGGGTACCAAGAGACCCAGTACTTC.

The chain carries TRBV6-6 and TRBJ1-5, with D possibly matching TRBD1 (6 bases). V was pared by 2 bases and J by 5 bases, with 16 bases between. Germline V lookup: CDR1 MNHNY, CDR2 SVGAGI (reference sequence). This CDR3 has 16 amino acids. The CDR3 region is CASSYSVGPGDQPQHF. In nucleotides, the CDR3 is TGTGCCAGCAGTTACAGCGTGGGACCAGGGGATCAGCCCCAGCATTTT.

The V and J genes are TRBV28 and TRBJ1-6, with no clear D. V was clipped by 4 bases and J by 9 bases, with 7 bases between them. The CDR3 length is 12 residues. The germline V gene encodes CDR1 MDHEN and CDR2 SYDVKM. The DNA of the CDR3 is TGTGCCAGCAGTTCCCCAGGTTCACCCCTCCACTTT. Encoded protein: CASSSPGSPLHF.

This chain uses TRBV2 with TRBJ1-5, with TRBD1 matching over 10 bases. Per germline, CDR1 SNHLY and CDR2 FYNNEI. CDR3 length: 18 amino acids. V gave up 3 bases and J gave up 7 bases; unmatched junction bases: 15. The CDR3 region is CASSDVPWGTGAGQPQHF. CDR3 coding DNA: TGTGCCAGCAGTGATGTTCCGTGGGGGACAGGGGCAGGGCAGCCCCAGCATTTT.

This chain connects TRBV10-3 to TRBJ2-1; 7 positions agree with TRBD2. Losses at the gene ends were 4 bases for V and 9 bases for J; bases not matched to a gene: 6. Germline V gene sequence: CDR1 ENHRY, CDR2 SYGVKD. The CDR3 is 13 residues long. The CDR3 sequence is CAISVEPSGEQFF. The CDR3 nucleotides are TGTGCCATCAGTGTTGAGCCTAGCGGTGAGCAGTTCTTC.

The rearrangement joins TRBV4-1 to TRBJ1-2; D gene ambiguous. Trimming took 2 bases from V and 4 from J, leaving 14 bases between them. The CDR3 totals 15 residues. Germline V gene data show CDR1 as MGHRA and CDR2 as YSYEKL. This CDR3 reads CASSQIGSPFYGYTF. As DNA, the CDR3 is TGCGCCAGCAGCCAAATAGGGAGCCCATTCTATGGCTACACCTTC.

V is TRBV6-1 and J is TRBJ1-6; weak D call: TRBD1 (6 bases). The CDR3 sequence is 17 residues long. From germline, CDR1 is MNHNS and CDR2 SASEGT. V lost 2 bases, J lost 6 bases, and 17 bases lay in between. The CDR3 DNA follows: TGTGCCAGCAGTGAACGCCCCCCAGGGGTAGGTAATTCACCCCTCCACTTT. Translating gives CASSERPPGVGNSPLHF.

The rearrangement joins TRBV10-1 to TRBJ1-3; unclear D gene. The CDR3 runs to 12 residues. Germline V gene sequence: CDR1 WNHNN, CDR2 SYGVQD (reference sequence). V was cut by 7 bases and J by 9 bases, with 13 bases left in between. The CDR3 is CASKDGVFTIYF. In DNA form, the CDR3 reads TGCGCCAGCAAGGACGGGGTCTTCACCATATATTTT.

The J gene is TRBJ2-1, the V gene TRBV28; D might be TRBD2 (5 bases). There are 15 residues in the CDR3. Germline V lookup: CDR1 MDHEN, CDR2 SYDVKM. Trimming took 6 bases from V and 2 from J, leaving 14 bases between them. CDR3 loop: CASSGRSSPYNEQFF. Here the CDR3 DNA reads TGTGCCAGCAGCGGCCGGTCTAGCCCCTACAATGAGCAGTTCTTC.

The rearrangement joins TRBV7-2 to TRBJ2-2, with TRBD2 identical over 11 bases. Looked up from germline, CDR1 is SGHTA and CDR2 is FQGNSA. V lost 3 bases and J lost 5; bases outside the gene matches: 8. This CDR3 contains 17 residues. The CDR3 DNA reads as TGTGCCAGCAGCTTGGCGCCTAGCGGGGGGAGTACCGGGGAGCTGTTTTTT. Protein sequence: CASSLAPSGGSTGELFF. Full variable domain (missing parts from reference TRBV7-2 and TRBJ2-2): GAGVSQSPSNKVTEKGKDVELRCDPISGHTALYWYRQSLGQGLEFLIYFQGNSAPDKSGLPSDRFSAERTGGSVSTLTIQRTQQEDSAVYLCASSLAPSGGSTGELFFGEGSRLTVL.

This clone was seen only a few times. The genes are TRBV9 and TRBJ2-5; 11 bases map to TRBD1. This CDR3 is 14 amino acids long. Germline lookup yields CDR1 SGDLS and CDR2 YYNGEE. J lost 5 bases, V lost 4 bases, and 4 bases had no gene match. CDR3 in amino acids: CASSPWTGGETQYF. The CDR3 DNA sequence: TGTGCCAGCAGCCCATGGACAGGGGGCGAGACCCAGTACTTC.

This clone showed up just once. This chain joins TRBV11-2 and TRBJ2-3, with D perhaps matching TRBD2 (6 bases). Trimming removed 5 bases at V and 9 bases at J, with 9 bases between. CDR3 size: 11 residues. CDR1 and CDR2 from the germline V gene are SGHAT and FQNNGV. CDR3 sequence reads: CASSAGRTQYF. The CDR3 DNA reads TGTGCCAGCAGCGCGGGGAGGACGCAGTATTTT.

The rearrangement joins TRBV6-1 to TRBJ1-3; unclear D gene. Per the germline V gene, CDR1 is MNHNS and CDR2 is SASEGT. V shed 8 bases and J shed 0 bases, with 8 bases lying between them. The CDR3 is 13 residues long. The CDR3 DNA reads as TGTGCCAGCGGGCAGTACTCTGGAAACACCATATATTTT. Translating gives CASGQYSGNTIYF.

This clone was seen only once. The CDR3 sequence is CASSLGVRGLDLQYF. The CDR3 DNA sequence: TGTGCCAGCAGCTTAGGTGTCAGGGGGCTCGACCTGCAGTATTTT. The J gene is TRBJ2-3, the V gene TRBV11-2, with TRBD1 identical over 8 bases. CDR3 length equals 15 residues. Germline V gene lookup returns CDR1 SGHAT and CDR2 FQNNGV. Trimming at V came to 1 base and at J to 11 bases, leaving 11 bases not matched to a gene.

This clone was seen just once. The chain employs TRBV5-5 and TRBJ1-1; 10 bases are shared with TRBD1. Looked up from germline, CDR1 is SGHKS and CDR2 is YYEKEE (reference sequence). V was pared by 4 bases and J by 5 bases, with 8 bases of the junction left unmatched. CDR3 length: 15 residues. The CDR3 protein is CASSDPGQGRTEAFF. CDR3 nucleotides: TGTGCCAGCAGCGACCCGGGACAGGGGCGGACTGAAGCTTTCTTT.

Concerning this clone: Other DNA sequences in the sample encode the same CDR3. The J gene is TRBJ2-1, the V gene TRBV9; the match to TRBD2 covers 10 bases. The J segment lost 4 bases and the V segment lost 2 bases, leaving 3 bases of the junction unmatched. CDR1 and CDR2 from the germline V gene are SGDLS and YYNGEE. The CDR3 spans 15 residues. This CDR3 reads CASSVSGGGYNEQFF. CDR3 in DNA: TGTGCCAGCAGCGTGAGCGGGGGGGGATACAATGAGCAGTTCTTC.